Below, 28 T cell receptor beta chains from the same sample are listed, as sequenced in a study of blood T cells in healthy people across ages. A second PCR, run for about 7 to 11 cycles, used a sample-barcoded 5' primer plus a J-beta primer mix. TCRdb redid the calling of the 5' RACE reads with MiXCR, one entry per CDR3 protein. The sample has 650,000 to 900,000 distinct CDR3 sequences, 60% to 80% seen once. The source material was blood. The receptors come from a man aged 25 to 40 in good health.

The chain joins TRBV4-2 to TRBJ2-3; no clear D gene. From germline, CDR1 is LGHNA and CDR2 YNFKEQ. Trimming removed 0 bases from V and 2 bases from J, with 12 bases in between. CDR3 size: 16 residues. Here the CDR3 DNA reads TGTGCCAGCAGCCAAGATCTTTGGGCGGACACAGATACGCAGTATTTT. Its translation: CASSQDLWADTDTQYF.

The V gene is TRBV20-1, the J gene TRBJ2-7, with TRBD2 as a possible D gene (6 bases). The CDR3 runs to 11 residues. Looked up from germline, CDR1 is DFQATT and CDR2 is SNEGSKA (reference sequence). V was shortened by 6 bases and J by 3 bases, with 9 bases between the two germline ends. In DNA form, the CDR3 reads TGCAGTGCGGGGGGACTCTACGAGCAGTACTTC. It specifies CSAGGLYEQYF.

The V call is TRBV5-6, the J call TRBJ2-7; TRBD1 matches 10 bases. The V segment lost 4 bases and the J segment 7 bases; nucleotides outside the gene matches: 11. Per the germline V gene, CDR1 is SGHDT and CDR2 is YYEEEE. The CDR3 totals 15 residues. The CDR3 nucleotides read TGTGCCAGCAGCCCATGGGACAGGGGAATGGGGGAGCAGTACTTC. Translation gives CASSPWDRGMGEQYF.

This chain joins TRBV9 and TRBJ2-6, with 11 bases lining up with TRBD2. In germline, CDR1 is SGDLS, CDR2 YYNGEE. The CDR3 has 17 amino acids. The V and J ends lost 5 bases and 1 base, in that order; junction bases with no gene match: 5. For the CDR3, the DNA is TGTGCCAGCAGTGGGACTAGCGGACCGTCTGGGGCCAACGTCCTGACTTTC. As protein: CASSGTSGPSGANVLTF.

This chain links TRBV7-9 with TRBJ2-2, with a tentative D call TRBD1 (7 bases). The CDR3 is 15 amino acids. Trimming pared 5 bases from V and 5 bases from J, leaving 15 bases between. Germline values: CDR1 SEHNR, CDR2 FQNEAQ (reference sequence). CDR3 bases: TGTGCCAGCAGCCGACAGGGCGGGAAAACCGGGGAGCTGTTTTTT. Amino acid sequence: CASSRQGGKTGELFF. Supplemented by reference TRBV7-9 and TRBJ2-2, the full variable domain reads DTGVSQNPRHKITKRGQNVTFRCDPISEHNRLYWYRQTLGQGPEFLTYFQNEAQLEKSRLLSDRFSAERPKGSFSTLEIQRTEQGDSAMYLCASSRQGGKTGELFFGEGSRLTVL.

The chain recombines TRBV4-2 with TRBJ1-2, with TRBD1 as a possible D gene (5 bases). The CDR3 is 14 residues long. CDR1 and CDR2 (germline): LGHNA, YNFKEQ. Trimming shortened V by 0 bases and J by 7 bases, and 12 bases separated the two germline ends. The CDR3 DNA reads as TGTGCCAGCAGCCAAGATAAGGGGTGGACTGGCTACACCTTC. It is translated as CASSQDKGWTGYTF.

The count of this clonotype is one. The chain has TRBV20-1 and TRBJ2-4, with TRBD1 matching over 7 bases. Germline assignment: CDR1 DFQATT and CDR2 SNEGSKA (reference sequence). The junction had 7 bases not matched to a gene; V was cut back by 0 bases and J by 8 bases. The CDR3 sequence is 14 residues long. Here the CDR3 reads CSARDNRGRDIQYF. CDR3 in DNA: TGCAGTGCTAGAGATAACAGGGGCCGGGACATTCAGTACTTC.

This chain's CDR3 is CATSRIKFNTEAFF. DNA for the CDR3: TGTGCCACCAGCAGGATAAAATTTAACACTGAAGCTTTCTTT. V usage is TRBV15 and J usage is TRBJ1-1; D gene uncertain. CDR1 is LNHNV, CDR2 YYDKDF, per germline (reference sequence). V was pared by 3 bases and J by 2 bases, with 10 bases between. The CDR3 loop spans 14 amino acids.

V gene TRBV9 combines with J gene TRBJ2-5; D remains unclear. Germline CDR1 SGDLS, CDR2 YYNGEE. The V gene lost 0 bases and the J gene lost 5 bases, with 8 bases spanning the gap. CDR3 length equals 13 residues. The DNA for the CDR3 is TGTGCCAGCAGCGTAGCTGATGGGGAGACCCAGTACTTC. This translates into CASSVADGETQYF.

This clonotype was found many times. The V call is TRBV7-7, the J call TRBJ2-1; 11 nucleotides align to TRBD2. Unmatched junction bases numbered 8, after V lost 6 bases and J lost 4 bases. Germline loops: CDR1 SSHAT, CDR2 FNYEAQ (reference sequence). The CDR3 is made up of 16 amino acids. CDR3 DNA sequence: TGTGCCAGCAGTCCCCTTAGCGGGGGGGAGTACAATGAGCAGTTCTTC. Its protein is CASSPLSGGEYNEQFF.

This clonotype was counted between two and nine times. CDR3 sequence reads: CASSYSNTQYF. DNA for the CDR3: TGTGCCAGCAGTTACTCGAATACGCAGTATTTT. The chain has TRBV6-2 or TRBV6-3 and TRBJ2-3; no clear D gene. Deletions cut 0 bases from V and 7 bases from J, with 2 bases between. The germline gives CDR1 MNHEY, CDR2 SVGEGT. The CDR3 sequence is 11 residues long.

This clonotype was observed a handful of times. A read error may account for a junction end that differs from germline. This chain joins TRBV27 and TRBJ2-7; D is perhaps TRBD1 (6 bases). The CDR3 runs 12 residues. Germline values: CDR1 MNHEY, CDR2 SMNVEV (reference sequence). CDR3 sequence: CVIGGPSNEQYF. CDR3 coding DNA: TGTGTTATTGGGGGCCCCTCCAACGAGCAGTACTTC.

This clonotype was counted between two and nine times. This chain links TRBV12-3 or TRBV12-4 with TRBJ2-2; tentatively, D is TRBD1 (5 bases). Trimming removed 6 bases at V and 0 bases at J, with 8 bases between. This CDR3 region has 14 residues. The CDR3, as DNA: TGTGCCAGCAGAGGGGTTACGAACACCGGGGAGCTGTTTTTT. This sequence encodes CASRGVTNTGELFF.

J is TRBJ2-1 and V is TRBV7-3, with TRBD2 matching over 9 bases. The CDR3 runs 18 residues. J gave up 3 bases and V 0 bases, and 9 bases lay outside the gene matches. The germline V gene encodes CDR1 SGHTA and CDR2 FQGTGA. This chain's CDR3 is CASSLTGGFSGGYNEQFF. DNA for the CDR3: TGTGCCAGCAGCTTAACGGGGGGGTTTAGCGGGGGCTACAATGAGCAGTTCTTC.

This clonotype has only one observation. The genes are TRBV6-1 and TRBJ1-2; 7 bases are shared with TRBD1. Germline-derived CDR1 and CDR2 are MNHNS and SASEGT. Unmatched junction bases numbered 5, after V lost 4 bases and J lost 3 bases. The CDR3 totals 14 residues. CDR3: CASSGEQGYYGYTF. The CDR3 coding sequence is TGTGCCAGCAGTGGAGAACAGGGGTACTATGGCTACACCTTC.

CDR3 in amino acids: CSASGGQYNSPLHF. DNA for the CDR3: TGCAGTGCTAGTGGGGGACAGTATAATTCACCCCTCCACTTT. The V gene is TRBV20-1, the J gene TRBJ1-6, with TRBD1 matching 7 bases. The CDR3 loop spans 14 amino acids. The V gene end was trimmed by 3 bases and the J gene end by 4 bases; junction bases not matched to a gene: 3. Germline V lookup: CDR1 DFQATT, CDR2 SNEGSKA (reference sequence).

The CDR3: CASRRQGLESPLHF. The CDR3 DNA sequence: TGTGCCAGCAGACGACAGGGACTGGAATCACCCCTCCACTTT. The chain recombines TRBV6-5 with TRBJ1-6; 7 bases fit TRBD1. The CDR3 is 14 residues long. From germline, CDR1 is MNHEY and CDR2 SVGAGI. J gave up 10 bases and V 6 bases, and 9 bases lay outside the gene matches.

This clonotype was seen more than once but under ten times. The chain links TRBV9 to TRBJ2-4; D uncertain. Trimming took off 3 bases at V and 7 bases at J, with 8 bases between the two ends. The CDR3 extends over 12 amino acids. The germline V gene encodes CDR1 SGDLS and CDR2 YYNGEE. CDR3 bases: TGTGCCAGCAGCGCCTACTCGAACATTCAGTACTTC. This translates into CASSAYSNIQYF.

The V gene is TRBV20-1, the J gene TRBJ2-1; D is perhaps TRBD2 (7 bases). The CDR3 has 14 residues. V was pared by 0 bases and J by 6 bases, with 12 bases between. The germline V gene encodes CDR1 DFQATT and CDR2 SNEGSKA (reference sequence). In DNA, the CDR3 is TGCAGTGCTAGAGATAAGGGGGAGGGCAATGAGCAGTTCTTC. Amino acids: CSARDKGEGNEQFF.

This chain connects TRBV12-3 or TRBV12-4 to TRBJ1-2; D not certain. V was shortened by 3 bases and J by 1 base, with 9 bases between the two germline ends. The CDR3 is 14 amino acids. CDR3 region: CASSLGGLNYGYTF. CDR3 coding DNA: TGTGCCAGCAGTTTGGGCGGACTTAACTATGGCTACACCTTC.

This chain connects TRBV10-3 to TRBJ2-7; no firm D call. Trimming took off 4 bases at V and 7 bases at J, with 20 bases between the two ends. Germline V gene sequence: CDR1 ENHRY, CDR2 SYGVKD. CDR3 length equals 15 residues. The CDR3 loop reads CAISAGPSAYNEQYF. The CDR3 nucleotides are TGTGCCATCAGTGCCGGTCCCTCGGCCTACAATGAGCAGTACTTC.

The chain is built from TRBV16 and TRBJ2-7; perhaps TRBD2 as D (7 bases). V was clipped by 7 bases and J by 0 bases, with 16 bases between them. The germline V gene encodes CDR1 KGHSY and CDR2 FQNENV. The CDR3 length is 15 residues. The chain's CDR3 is CASTQERGASYEQYF. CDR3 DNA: TGTGCCAGCACCCAGGAACGGGGGGCCTCCTACGAGCAGTACTTC.

The CDR3 DNA sequence: TGTGCCAGCAGTTTAGAGGGTAGAGGGGCGGCAGATACGCAGTATTTT. Protein: CASSLEGRGAADTQYF. The chain links TRBV12-3 or TRBV12-4 to TRBJ2-3; D may match TRBD1 or TRBD2 (5 bases each). Trimming pared 1 base from V and 4 bases from J, leaving 15 bases between. The CDR3 consists of 16 residues.

This CDR3 reads CSVEWTARANEQFF. The CDR3 DNA reads TGCAGCGTTGAATGGACCGCCAGGGCAAATGAGCAGTTCTTC. This chain uses TRBV29-1 with TRBJ2-1, with TRBD1 as a possible D gene (5 bases). This CDR3 contains 14 residues. V dropped 2 bases and J dropped 7 bases, with 15 bases sitting between them. CDR1 and CDR2 (germline): SQVTM, ANQGSEA.

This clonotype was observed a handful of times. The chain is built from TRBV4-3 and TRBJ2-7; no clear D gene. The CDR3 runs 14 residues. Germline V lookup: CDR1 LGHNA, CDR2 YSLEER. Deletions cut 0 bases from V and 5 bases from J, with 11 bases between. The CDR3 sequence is CASSQDAESHEQYF. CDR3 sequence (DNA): TGCGCCAGCAGCCAAGATGCGGAGAGCCACGAGCAGTACTTC.

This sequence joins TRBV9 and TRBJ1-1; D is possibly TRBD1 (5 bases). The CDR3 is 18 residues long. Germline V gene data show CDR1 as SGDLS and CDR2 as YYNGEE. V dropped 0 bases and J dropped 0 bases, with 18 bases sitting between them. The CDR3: CASSVGAPGGHLNTEAFF. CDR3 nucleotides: TGTGCCAGCAGCGTAGGGGCTCCAGGAGGACACCTGAACACTGAAGCTTTCTTT.

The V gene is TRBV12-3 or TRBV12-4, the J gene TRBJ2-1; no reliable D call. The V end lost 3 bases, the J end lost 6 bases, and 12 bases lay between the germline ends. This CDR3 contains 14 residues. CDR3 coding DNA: TGTGCCAGCAGTTTGGTAAGGGCTGGCAATGAGCAGTTCTTC. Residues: CASSLVRAGNEQFF.

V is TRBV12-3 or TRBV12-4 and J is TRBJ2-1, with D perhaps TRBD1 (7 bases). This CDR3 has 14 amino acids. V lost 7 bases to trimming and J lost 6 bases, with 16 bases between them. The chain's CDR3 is CASTPGGGVNEQFF. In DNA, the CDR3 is TGTGCCAGCACCCCAGGGGGAGGCGTCAATGAGCAGTTCTTC.